One sample yielded the 30 T cell receptor beta chains listed below, sequenced in a study of Graves' ophthalmopathy and Graves' hyperthyroidism. TCR beta CDR3 regions were amplified from RNA transcripts. First-round RT-PCR employed HTBI primers, with a second-round multiplex PCR after it. TCRdb reanalysed the multiplex PCR reads using MiXCR and keeps one entry per CDR3 protein. The sample contains about 1.2 million distinct CDR3 sequences, 35% to 40% of which appear only once. What was sequenced was peripheral blood or thyroid tissue (not recorded which). These receptors all stem from an adult man with Graves' hyperthyroidism.

Many counts were recorded for this clonotype. The rearrangement joins TRBV7-2 to TRBJ2-2; D not certain. Germline V gene lookup returns CDR1 SGHTA and CDR2 FQGNSA. This CDR3 is 19 amino acids long. The ends were cut back, 5 bases at V and 6 bases at J, with 28 bases in the middle. For the CDR3, the DNA is TGTGCCAGCAGCCCTTTTTCCACTGGCACCAACCTCGAACCCGGGGAGCTGTTTTTT. This sequence encodes CASSPFSTGTNLEPGELFF. Full variable domain (missing parts from reference TRBV7-2 and TRBJ2-2): GAGVSQSPSNKVTEKGKDVELRCDPISGHTALYWYRQSLGQGLEFLIYFQGNSAPDKSGLPSDRFSAERTGGSVSTLTIQRTQQEDSAVYLCASSPFSTGTNLEPGELFFGEGSRLTVL.

This clonotype was detected only a few times. This chain joins TRBV29-1 and TRBJ1-4, with D possibly being TRBD1 (5 bases). The CDR3 is 14 amino acids. Trimming took 0 bases from V and 12 from J, leaving 17 bases between them. The germline CDR1 and CDR2 sequences are SQVTM and ANQGSEA. The CDR3: CSVEDQQVHRELFF. CDR3 nucleotides: TGCAGCGTTGAAGATCAACAGGTGCATCGAGAACTGTTTTTT.

There are many counts of this clonotype. The V call is TRBV20-1, the J call TRBJ2-7; D is unclear. Germline CDR1 and CDR2: DFQATT and SNEGSKA (reference sequence). This CDR3 is 10 amino acids long. V lost 3 bases and J 1 base, leaving 1 base between the germline ends. The CDR3 DNA follows: TGCAGTGCTAGGTCCTACGAGCAGTACTTC. It yields the protein CSARSYEQYF.

This clonotype was observed at least ten times. CDR3: CASSFRPDYTGELFF. For the CDR3, the DNA is TGTGCCAGCAGCTTCAGGCCTGACTACACCGGGGAGCTGTTTTTT. The chain links TRBV7-8 to TRBJ2-2; D not resolved. The V and J ends lost 3 bases and 3 bases respectively, with 11 bases between them. CDR1 is SGHVS and CDR2 is FQNEAQ in the germline V gene. The CDR3 spans 15 residues.

CDR3 sequence: CSVDSGSSNQYF. CDR3 nucleotides: TGCAGCGTTGATTCAGGGTCGAGCAATCAGTACTTC. The chain combines TRBV29-1 with TRBJ2-7; a possible D gene is TRBD1 (5 bases). V was clipped by 3 bases and J by 10 bases, with 16 bases between them. The germline V gene encodes CDR1 SQVTM and CDR2 ANQGSEA. The CDR3 spans 12 residues.

This clonotype was seen once. V is TRBV5-1 and J is TRBJ1-6; D gene uncertain. Germline-derived CDR1 and CDR2 are SGHRS and YFSETQ. V dropped 3 bases and J dropped 6 bases, with 7 bases sitting between them. The CDR3 runs 13 residues. The DNA of the CDR3 is TGCGCCAGCAGCTCCGAATTTAATTCACCCCTCCACTTT. Protein: CASSSEFNSPLHF.

This clonotype has a count of ten or more. The chain uses TRBV20-1 and TRBJ2-7; D might be TRBD2 (6 bases). The CDR3 has 14 amino acids. Trimming shortened V by 6 bases and J by 2 bases, and 17 bases separated the two germline ends. Germline V CDR1 and CDR2: DFQATT, SNEGSKA (reference sequence). CDR3 amino acids: CSARSRGGPYEQYF. The CDR3 nucleotides are TGCAGTGCAAGGTCGCGGGGCGGCCCCTACGAGCAGTACTTC.

A single count supports this clonotype. The chain joins TRBV19 to TRBJ2-7; D unclear. CDR3 length: 15 residues. V was clipped by 7 bases and J by 1 base, with 17 bases between them. Germline V gene lookup returns CDR1 LNHDA and CDR2 SQIVND (reference sequence). The CDR3 reads CASITRPTGSYEQYF. CDR3 coding DNA: TGTGCCAGTATTACCCGCCCCACTGGATCCTACGAGCAGTACTTC.

At least ten counts were recorded for this clonotype. This chain connects TRBV12-3 or TRBV12-4 to TRBJ1-3; no firm D call. The CDR3 covers 12 residues. V was cut by 7 bases and J by 11 bases, with 15 bases left in between. The CDR3 reads CASNQPSGAIYF. CDR3 nucleotide sequence: TGTGCCAGCAACCAGCCCTCGGGCGCCATATATTTT.

This clonotype was seen only a few times. The rearrangement joins TRBV28 to TRBJ2-7, with a possible D match to TRBD2 (6 bases). V shed 6 bases and J shed 3 bases, with 18 bases lying between them. Germline CDR1 reads MDHEN; CDR2 reads SYDVKM. This CDR3 comprises 15 residues. This chain's CDR3 is CASSHEGLSNYEQYF. The CDR3 DNA reads TGTGCCAGCAGCCACGAGGGACTGAGTAACTACGAGCAGTACTTC.

The rearrangement uses TRBV9 and TRBJ1-4; no firm D call. The CDR3 loop spans 14 amino acids. From germline, CDR1 is SGDLS and CDR2 YYNGEE. Trimming cost V 5 bases and J 4 bases, with 12 bases left between them. Written as DNA, the CDR3 is TGTGCCAGCAGTGATATCAGGATTAATGAAAAACTGTTTTTT. Protein product: CASSDIRINEKLFF.

This clonotype came up many times. As DNA, the CDR3 is TGCGCCAGCAGCCTACATGGGGGGCAGAACACTGAAGCTTTCTTT. Its translation: CASSLHGGQNTEAFF. The J gene is TRBJ1-1, the V gene TRBV5-1; perhaps TRBD1 as D (6 bases). This CDR3 has 15 residues. Trimming left V 4 bases short and J 1 base short, with 14 bases between. Germline CDR1 SGHRS, CDR2 YFSETQ.

V is TRBV6-2 or TRBV6-3 and J is TRBJ1-4; possibly TRBD1 for D (6 bases). The germline gives CDR1 MNHEY, CDR2 SVGEGT. The CDR3 loop spans 16 amino acids. V dropped 4 bases and J dropped 7 bases, with 19 bases sitting between them. CDR3 nucleotides: TGTGCCAGCAGTTCGAACTACAGGGCGAGCGGTGAAAAACTGTTTTTT. Residues: CASSSNYRASGEKLFF.

V gene TRBV5-1 combines with J gene TRBJ1-4; 7 positions match TRBD1. The junction had 7 bases not matched to a gene; V was cut back by 4 bases and J by 7 bases. The CDR3 consists of 14 residues. Germline V gene data show CDR1 as SGHRS and CDR2 as YFSETQ. DNA for the CDR3: TGCGCCAGCAGCGAAGGGGGCGCGGGTGAAAAACTGTTTTTT. It codes for CASSEGGAGEKLFF. Looking up the rest from reference TRBV5-1 and TRBJ1-4 gives the full variable domain: KAGVTQTPRYLIKTRGQQVTLSCSPISGHRSVSWYQQTPGQGLQFLFEYFSETQRNKGNFPGRFSGRQFSNSRSEMNVSTLELGDSALYLCASSEGGAGEKLFFGSGTQLSVL.

This clonotype was seen at least ten times. The genes are TRBV5-1 and TRBJ2-7; possible D gene TRBD1, 6 bases. CDR3 length equals 15 residues. Trimming left V 0 bases short and J 0 bases short, with 10 bases between. Germline V gene sequence: CDR1 SGHRS, CDR2 YFSETQ. Here the CDR3 DNA reads TGCGCCAGCAGCTTGGGGGACAAGAGCTCCTACGAGCAGTACTTC. Amino acids: CASSLGDKSSYEQYF.

This clonotype was detected ten times or more. This chain uses TRBV4-1 with TRBJ2-7; D not certain. From germline, CDR1 is MGHRA and CDR2 YSYEKL. The V and J ends lost 4 bases and 2 bases respectively, with 9 bases between them. This CDR3 contains 13 residues. The chain's CDR3 is CASSPDTAYEQYF. DNA for the CDR3: TGCGCCAGCAGCCCCGACACAGCCTACGAGCAGTACTTC.

This clonotype was seen ten or more times. V and J are TRBV15 and TRBJ1-1; D remains ambiguous. CDR1 and CDR2 (germline): LNHNV, YYDKDF (reference sequence). V was cut by 0 bases and J by 1 base, with 6 bases left in between. CDR3 size: 14 residues. CDR3 sequence: CATSRDSGNTEAFF. CDR3 nucleotides: TGTGCCACCAGCAGAGATTCGGGGAACACTGAAGCTTTCTTT.

The chain is built from TRBV29-1 and TRBJ1-2, with D perhaps TRBD1 (6 bases). Germline V CDR1 and CDR2: SQVTM, ANQGSEA. CDR3 length: 12 residues. The V gene lost 4 bases and the J gene lost 11 bases, with 17 bases spanning the gap. CDR3 nucleotides: TGCAGCGTTGTAGGGGGATCTATAGGGTACACCTTC. Translated, it gives CSVVGGSIGYTF.

The chain uses TRBV20-1 and TRBJ1-5, with D unclear. Germline-derived CDR1 and CDR2 are DFQATT and SNEGSKA (reference sequence). The CDR3 loop spans 15 amino acids. The ends were cut back, 6 bases at V and 0 bases at J, with 15 bases in the middle. This CDR3 reads CSAHTDAYSNQPQHF. As DNA, the CDR3 is TGCAGTGCCCACACGGACGCATATAGCAATCAGCCCCAGCATTTT.

V usage is TRBV7-8 and J usage is TRBJ2-7; D ambiguous. The length of the CDR3 is 19 residues. The V and J ends lost 0 bases and 3 bases respectively, with 24 bases between them. CDR1 and CDR2 (germline): SGHVS, FQNEAQ. CDR3 amino acids: CASSLALRAAGQLHYEQYF. In nucleotides, the CDR3 is TGTGCCAGCAGCTTAGCGCTAAGGGCAGCCGGCCAGCTACACTACGAGCAGTACTTC.

This clonotype was observed a few times. The chain carries TRBV12-3 or TRBV12-4 and TRBJ2-7; either TRBD1 or TRBD2 may fit D (8 bases each). This CDR3 is built from 17 residues. Trimming took off 3 bases at V and 6 bases at J, with 24 bases between the two ends. CDR3 DNA: TGTGCCAGCAGTTTCCTATCCGGGGGGGCAGGGGGCGGCGAGCAGTACTTC. Translation gives CASSFLSGGAGGGEQYF.

This sequence joins TRBV28 and TRBJ1-1; 7 bases are a match to TRBD1. The CDR3 consists of 15 residues. CDR1 and CDR2 from the germline V gene are MDHEN and SYDVKM. With 3 bases clipped from V and 4 bases from J, the junction kept 8 bases outside the gene matches. In nucleotides, the CDR3 is TGTGCCAGCAGTTTCAGTTACAGGGGTGGCACTGAAGCTTTCTTT. Its protein product is CASSFSYRGGTEAFF.

This clonotype was recorded at least ten times. This rearrangement joins TRBV5-1 to TRBJ1-4, with 8 bases matching TRBD1. The V segment lost 2 bases and the J segment 8 bases; nucleotides outside the gene matches: 5. The CDR3 covers 14 residues. Per the germline V gene, CDR1 is SGHRS and CDR2 is YFSETQ. The chain's CDR3 is CASSLSQGAEKLFF. The CDR3 nucleotides are TGCGCCAGCAGCTTAAGCCAGGGGGCGGAAAAACTGTTTTTT.

The chain employs TRBV5-4 and TRBJ2-2, with D unclear. Between the trimmed V and J ends, which lost 3 bases and 1 base, there was a span of 13 bases. The V gene's germline CDR1 is SGHNT and CDR2 YYREEE (reference sequence). This CDR3 has 16 amino acids. The CDR3 DNA follows: TGTGCCAGCAGCTCCTCTAAAAATAAGAACACCGGGGAGCTGTTTTTT. As protein: CASSSSKNKNTGELFF.

Of note for this clonotype: The junction shows a germline mismatch at one end, possibly a read error. The chain joins TRBV20-1 to TRBJ1-4; TRBD1 matches 9 bases. This CDR3 has 16 amino acids. Germline V gene data show CDR1 as DFQATT and CDR2 as SNEGSKA (reference sequence). CDR3 bases: TGCAGTGCGAGAGGACAGGGGACCTCAACTAATGAAAAACTGTTTTTT. Translating gives CSARGQGTSTNEKLFF.

This chain joins TRBV4-1 and TRBJ2-7; TRBD2 might be the D (6 bases). This CDR3 is 16 amino acids long. With 3 bases removed from V and 0 bases from J, the gap between germline ends came to 15 bases. Germline loops: CDR1 MGHRA, CDR2 YSYEKL. This chain's CDR3 is CASSHSRGRFSYEQYF. CDR3 coding DNA: TGCGCCAGCAGCCATTCGCGGGGACGTTTCTCCTACGAGCAGTACTTC.

This clonotype was seen repeatedly, ten times or more. The rearrangement joins TRBV5-1 to TRBJ1-5; D is ambiguous. The V gene's germline CDR1 is SGHRS and CDR2 YFSETQ. Deletions cut 2 bases from V and 0 bases from J, with 9 bases between. The length of the CDR3 is 15 residues. Here the CDR3 reads CASSLGPSSNQPQHF. In nucleotides, the CDR3 is TGCGCCAGCAGCTTAGGACCGTCTAGCAATCAGCCCCAGCATTTT. The entire variable domain, with the rest obtained from reference TRBV5-1 and TRBJ1-5, is as follows: KAGVTQTPRYLIKTRGQQVTLSCSPISGHRSVSWYQQTPGQGLQFLFEYFSETQRNKGNFPGRFSGRQFSNSRSEMNVSTLELGDSALYLCASSLGPSSNQPQHFGDGTRLSIL.

This clonotype has a count of ten or more. The rearrangement joins TRBV10-2 to TRBJ2-7, with a possible D match to TRBD2 (6 bases). The CDR3 totals 12 residues. The V end was cut by 7 bases, the J end by 2 bases, with 9 bases between. Germline CDR1 is WSHSY and CDR2 is SAAADI. In DNA, the CDR3 is TGCGCCAGCATGACGGGGGCCTACGAGCAGTACTTC. It is translated as CASMTGAYEQYF.

CDR3 amino acids: CSAEGVPEAFF. The CDR3 bases are TGCAGCGCTGAGGGCGTCCCTGAAGCTTTCTTT. The chain combines TRBV29-1 with TRBJ1-1; D call uncertain. Germline V gives CDR1 SQVTM, CDR2 ANQGSEA. CDR3 length: 11 amino acids. The germline V and J ends were trimmed by 7 bases and 6 bases, with 12 bases remaining between them.

This clonotype has at least ten counts. The V gene is TRBV20-1, the J gene TRBJ2-5; 8 positions agree with TRBD2. Per the germline V gene, CDR1 is DFQATT and CDR2 is SNEGSKA (reference sequence). V was pared by 4 bases and J by 7 bases, with 5 bases of the junction left unmatched. This CDR3 is built from 12 residues. The CDR3 reads CSATPGGGTQYF. The CDR3 DNA follows: TGCAGTGCTACCCCGGGGGGGGGGACCCAGTACTTC.